Below, 32 T cell receptor beta chains from the same sample are listed, as sequenced in a study of cytomegalovirus exposure and HLA in healthy donors. The primer mix had 60 Vbeta and 13 Jbeta primers. Clones were read by immunoSEQ multiplex PCR, and TCRdb kept only the in-frame ones, dropping some. Among roughly 130,000 clones listed, more than 60% were seen once. Sequenced sample: PBMCs. These receptors originate from a woman aged 40-49 years in good health and CMV-seropositive.

The chain combines TRBV6-1 with TRBJ2-7; possibly TRBD2 for D (6 bases). The V and J ends lost 6 bases and 6 bases respectively, with 18 bases between them. CDR1 MNHNS and CDR2 SASEGT come from the germline V gene. This CDR3 contains 14 residues. The DNA for the CDR3 is TGTGCCAGCAGGGGGTTTCCACAGGAGGGCGAGCAGTACTTC. It is translated as CASRGFPQEGEQYF.

Remarks on this clone: One junction end disagrees with the germline gene, perhaps due to a read error. V is TRBV5-8 and J is TRBJ1-2, with D uncertain. The CDR3 spans 15 residues. CDR1 is SGHTS and CDR2 is YDEGEE in the germline V gene. The CDR3 loop reads CASSLGQNQNYGYPF. The CDR3 nucleotides read TGTGCCAGCAGCTTGGGTCAGAATCAAAACTATGGCTACCCCTTC.

This clone appeared a single time. The chain is built from TRBV19 and TRBJ1-2, with no clear D. V dropped 7 bases and J dropped 4 bases, with 13 bases sitting between them. Germline assignment: CDR1 LNHDA and CDR2 SQIVND (reference sequence). This CDR3 region has 13 residues. CDR3 residues: CASKWEGPYGYTF. Here the CDR3 DNA reads TGTGCCAGTAAATGGGAGGGTCCCTATGGCTACACCTTC.

V usage is TRBV11-2 and J usage is TRBJ2-5, with TRBD2 matching over 8 bases. Germline V gives CDR1 SGHAT, CDR2 FQNNGV. V lost 5 bases and J lost 2; bases outside the gene matches: 10. CDR3 size: 16 residues. The CDR3 region is CASSHSRGVVQETQYF. The CDR3 region has the DNA TGTGCCAGCAGCCACTCGCGGGGGGTGGTGCAAGAGACCCAGTACTTC.

The V gene is TRBV5-1, the J gene TRBJ1-1, with D possibly matching TRBD1 (5 bases). This CDR3 region has 17 residues. Looked up from germline, CDR1 is SGHRS and CDR2 is YFSETQ. The ends were cut back, 4 bases at V and 4 bases at J, with 23 bases in the middle. CDR3 bases: TGCGCCAGCAGCGAACGACAACGGCCAGGGCGGAGCACTGAAGCTTTCTTT. Protein: CASSERQRPGRSTEAFF.

The chain carries TRBV11-2 and TRBJ2-7; 10 nucleotides agree with TRBD2. Germline V gene sequence: CDR1 SGHAT, CDR2 FQNNGV. V dropped 1 base and J dropped 3; count of bases not matched to a gene: 3. The CDR3 contains 15 residues. The CDR3 sequence: CASSLGAGGNYEQYF. CDR3 in DNA: TGTGCCAGCAGCTTAGGAGCGGGAGGGAACTACGAGCAGTACTTC.

The chain couples TRBV18 to TRBJ2-3, with D unclear. Looked up from germline, CDR1 is KGHSH and CDR2 is LQKENI. Trimming took 4 bases from V and 2 from J, leaving 10 bases between them. This CDR3 has 14 amino acids. This CDR3 reads CASSLLGDTDTQYF. The CDR3 bases are TGTGCCAGCTCACTGCTAGGAGACACAGATACGCAGTATTTT. The whole variable domain, remainder taken from reference TRBV18 and TRBJ2-3, is NAGVMQNPRHLVRRRGQEARLRCSPMKGHSHVYWYRQLPEEGLKFMVYLQKENIIDESGMPKERFSAEFPKEGPSILRIQQVVRGDSAAYFCASSLLGDTDTQYFGPGTRLTVL.

The chain recombines TRBV12-5 with TRBJ2-3, with 8 bases identical to TRBD2. Germline CDR1 reads LGHNT; CDR2 reads FRNRAP. The CDR3 is 15 residues long. V shed 4 bases and J 2 bases; nucleotides not matched to a gene: 5. The CDR3 DNA is TGTGCTAGTGGTTCCTCGGGGGGGATCACAGATACGCAGTATTTT. Encoded protein: CASGSSGGITDTQYF.

The chain employs TRBV19 and TRBJ2-3; 9 nucleotides agree with TRBD2. This CDR3 is 14 amino acids long. CDR1 LNHDA and CDR2 SQIVND come from the germline V gene (reference sequence). The V and J ends lost 7 bases and 4 bases, in that order; junction bases with no gene match: 6. CDR3 sequence (DNA): TGTGCCAGTACCCTGCGGGGGGGCTCAGATACGCAGTATTTT. Translated, it gives CASTLRGGSDTQYF.

The chain carries TRBV9 and TRBJ2-5, with no clear D. The CDR3 covers 12 residues. V was trimmed by 4 bases and J by 3 bases, leaving 7 bases between them. Germline-derived CDR1 and CDR2 are SGDLS and YYNGEE. The CDR3 protein is CASSRTEETQYF. The CDR3 DNA follows: TGTGCCAGCAGCCGCACGGAAGAGACCCAGTACTTC.

This rearrangement joins TRBV2 to TRBJ2-5; perhaps TRBD1 as D (5 bases). The CDR3 is made up of 13 amino acids. Germline V gene sequence: CDR1 SNHLY, CDR2 FYNNEI. The V gene lost 6 bases and the J gene lost 1 base, with 9 bases spanning the gap. CDR3 nucleotide sequence: TGTGCCAGCAGGGGGCAGGGCCAAGAGACCCAGTACTTC. Translating gives CASRGQGQETQYF.

V gene TRBV11-3 combines with J gene TRBJ2-7; 7 positions match TRBD1. The V gene end was trimmed by 5 bases and the J gene end by 5 bases; junction bases not matched to a gene: 9. CDR3 length: 14 residues. Per the germline V gene, CDR1 is SGHNT and CDR2 is YENEEA. In nucleotides, the CDR3 is TGTGCCAGCAGCCCCCGGGGACAGATTCACGAGCAGTACTTC. It translates to CASSPRGQIHEQYF. The full variable domain, in which reference TRBV11-3 and TRBJ2-7 provide the parts outside the CDR3, is EAGVVQSPRYKIIEKKQPVAFWCNPISGHNTLYWYLQNLGQGPELLIRYENEEAVDDSQLPKDRFSAERLKGVDSTLKIQPAELGDSAVYLCASSPRGQIHEQYFGPGTRLTVT.

This chain links TRBV5-1 with TRBJ2-3, with 8 bases that match TRBD2. The CDR3 is 14 residues long. V trimming: 4 bases; J trimming: 3 bases; junction bases outside the gene matches: 4. Germline values: CDR1 SGHRS, CDR2 YFSETQ. The CDR3 bases are TGCGCCAGCAGCATAGGACTAGCTACAGATACGCAGTATTTT. Its protein product is CASSIGLATDTQYF.

In nucleotides, the CDR3 is TGTGCCAGCAGCTTCTCTCCTAGCTCCTACAATGAGCAGTTCTTC. This codes for CASSFSPSSYNEQFF. The chain has TRBV11-3 and TRBJ2-1; D remains unclear. V was shortened by 3 bases and J by 0 bases, with 9 bases between the two germline ends. Looked up from germline, CDR1 is SGHNT and CDR2 is YENEEA. CDR3 length equals 15 residues. Full variable domain (missing parts from reference TRBV11-3 and TRBJ2-1): EAGVVQSPRYKIIEKKQPVAFWCNPISGHNTLYWYLQNLGQGPELLIRYENEEAVDDSQLPKDRFSAERLKGVDSTLKIQPAELGDSAVYLCASSFSPSSYNEQFFGPGTRLTVL.

In its sample, this clone was seen a few times. The chain uses TRBV5-6 and TRBJ1-5, with a possible D match to TRBD1 (5 bases). From germline, CDR1 is SGHDT and CDR2 YYEEEE. The V gene lost 3 bases and the J gene lost 5 bases, with 6 bases spanning the gap. There are 12 residues in the CDR3. CDR3: CASSSGDQPQHF. CDR3 DNA: TGTGCCAGCAGCTCGGGGGATCAGCCCCAGCATTTT.

The V and J genes are TRBV28 and TRBJ2-2, with TRBD2 matching 12 bases. Trimming at V came to 6 bases and at J to 1 base, leaving 6 bases not matched to a gene. Germline values: CDR1 MDHEN, CDR2 SYDVKM. The CDR3 spans 17 residues. In DNA form, the CDR3 reads TGTGCCAGCAGCGCTCTAGCGGGAGGGCTGAACACCGGGGAGCTGTTTTTT. It translates to CASSALAGGLNTGELFF.

CDR3 residues: CASSASGTGSTDTQYF. The CDR3 DNA reads TGTGCCAGCAGCGCTTCCGGGACAGGGTCCACAGATACGCAGTATTTT. V and J are TRBV21-1 and TRBJ2-3; TRBD1, the D gene given by the table, was not confirmed from the DNA. TRBV21-1 represents a pseudogene. The CDR3 has 16 amino acids.

This clone was observed a handful of times. The gene calls are TRBV7-9 and TRBJ1-2; 9 bases map to TRBD1. The CDR3 sequence is 15 residues long. CDR1 is SEHNR and CDR2 is FQNEAQ in the germline V gene (reference sequence). Losses at the gene ends were 8 bases for V and 2 bases for J; bases not matched to a gene: 9. The CDR3 region has the DNA TGTGCCAGCGATACACAGGGGGCTCGGAACTATGGCTACACCTTC. It yields the protein CASDTQGARNYGYTF. The whole variable domain, filled in from reference TRBV7-9 and TRBJ1-2, reads DTGVSQNPRHKITKRGQNVTFRCDPISEHNRLYWYRQTLGQGPEFLTYFQNEAQLEKSRLLSDRFSAERPKGSFSTLEIQRTEQGDSAMYLCASDTQGARNYGYTFGSGTRLTVV.

V is TRBV27 and J is TRBJ1-1; D unresolved. Trimming stripped 1 base from V and 6 bases from J, with 6 bases between. The CDR3 consists of 12 residues. CDR1 and CDR2 from the germline V gene are MNHEY and SMNVEV (reference sequence). For the CDR3, the DNA is TGTGCCAGCAGTTTATACGGGGCTGAAGCTTTCTTT. It codes for CASSLYGAEAFF.

The J gene is TRBJ1-2, the V gene TRBV30, with a weak D call TRBD1 (6 bases). V lost 3 bases, J lost 8 bases, and 13 bases lay in between. The germline CDR1 and CDR2 sequences are GTSNPN and SVGIG (reference sequence). The CDR3 contains 12 residues. CDR3 sequence (DNA): TGTGCCTGGAGGGGGGGGGCAGAAGGCTACACCTTC. This sequence encodes CAWRGGAEGYTF.

V usage is TRBV6-5 and J usage is TRBJ1-2, with 10 bases aligning to TRBD1. V dropped 2 bases and J dropped 7; count of bases not matched to a gene: 7. The length of the CDR3 is 15 residues. In germline, CDR1 is MNHEY, CDR2 SVGAGI. CDR3 amino acids: CASSYPGTGVSGYTF. The DNA of the CDR3 is TGTGCCAGCAGTTACCCCGGGACAGGGGTTTCTGGCTACACCTTC.

The V and J genes are TRBV6-6 and TRBJ1-2; the D gene is possibly TRBD1 (6 bases). The CDR3 runs 12 residues. CDR1 MNHNY and CDR2 SVGAGI come from the germline V gene (reference sequence). V was shortened by 7 bases and J by 3 bases, with 9 bases between the two germline ends. The DNA of the CDR3 is TGTGCCAGCAAACGGACAGACTATGGCTACACCTTC. Its translation: CASKRTDYGYTF.

The rearrangement links TRBV5-6 to TRBJ2-3; D is unclear. The V end lost 1 base, the J end lost 1 base, and 13 bases lay between the germline ends. This CDR3 has 16 amino acids. The V gene's germline CDR1 is SGHDT and CDR2 YYEEEE. CDR3 sequence (DNA): TGTGCCAGCAGCTTGCGGTTCCGTGGAGGCACAGATACGCAGTATTTT. Amino acids: CASSLRFRGGTDTQYF.

The J gene is TRBJ2-2, the V gene TRBV28, with TRBD1 matching 7 bases. Trimming at V came to 5 bases and at J to 0 bases, leaving 6 bases not matched to a gene. CDR3 size: 16 residues. CDR1 MDHEN and CDR2 SYDVKM come from the germline V gene. This CDR3 is CASSPGGKSNTGELFF. For the CDR3, the DNA is TGTGCCAGCAGTCCAGGGGGAAAGTCGAACACCGGGGAGCTGTTTTTT.

V usage is TRBV15 and J usage is TRBJ2-1; 9 bases map to TRBD2. Unmatched junction bases numbered 0, after V lost 2 bases and J lost 4 bases. Looked up from germline, CDR1 is LNHNV and CDR2 is YYDKDF (reference sequence). CDR3 length equals 14 residues. The CDR3 nucleotides read TGTGCCACCAGCAGAAGCGGGAGGTACAATGAGCAGTTCTTC. This encodes CATSRSGRYNEQFF.

This chain joins TRBV6-1 and TRBJ1-5; D is unresolved. CDR3 length equals 15 residues. Germline CDR1 and CDR2: MNHNS and SASEGT. Between the trimmed V and J ends, which lost 0 bases and 5 bases, there was a span of 11 bases. The CDR3 spells CASSEAPSSHQPQHF. In DNA form, the CDR3 reads TGTGCCAGCAGTGAAGCACCGTCGAGCCATCAGCCCCAGCATTTT.

The chain is built from TRBV5-1 and TRBJ2-5, with D possibly matching TRBD1 (5 bases). This CDR3 contains 15 residues. CDR1 is SGHRS, CDR2 YFSETQ, per germline. Trimming shortened V by 0 bases and J by 2 bases, and 11 bases separated the two germline ends. CDR3 coding DNA: TGCGCCAGCAGCTTGGCAACAGGTTTACAAGAGACCCAGTACTTC. Encoded protein: CASSLATGLQETQYF.

The chain links TRBV9 to TRBJ2-1, with 10 positions matching TRBD2. After removal of 4 bases from V and 6 bases from J, the junction contained 10 bases not matched to a gene. Germline-derived CDR1 and CDR2 are SGDLS and YYNGEE. This CDR3 spans 16 amino acids. The CDR3 DNA reads TGTGCCAGCAGCATCCGTGGAACTAGCGGGATCAATGAGCAGTTCTTC. It translates to CASSIRGTSGINEQFF.

This chain joins TRBV25-1 and TRBJ2-3, with D perhaps matching TRBD1 (6 bases). V shed 1 base and J shed 0 bases, with 11 bases lying between them. Germline lookup yields CDR1 MGHDK and CDR2 SYGVNS. The CDR3 length is 16 residues. The CDR3 nucleotides are TGTGCCAGCAGTGAATCGAGGGACACAAGCACAGATACGCAGTATTTT. Its translation: CASSESRDTSTDTQYF.

This clone has just a few counts. V gene TRBV29-1 combines with J gene TRBJ2-5, with D possibly TRBD2 on 6 matching bases. Trimming pared 3 bases from V and 9 bases from J, leaving 20 bases between. CDR1 and CDR2 (germline): SQVTM, ANQGSEA. The CDR3 consists of 14 residues. The CDR3 spells CSVDPEGPQRAQYF. For the CDR3, the DNA is TGCAGCGTTGATCCGGAGGGACCTCAGAGGGCCCAGTACTTC.

The CDR3 bases are TGCAGCGTTCCGGACTGGGAGACTAATGAAAAACTGTTTTTT. Translated, it gives CSVPDWETNEKLFF. This chain joins TRBV29-1 and TRBJ1-4; D is undetermined. CDR1 SQVTM and CDR2 ANQGSEA come from the germline V gene. This CDR3 contains 14 residues. The germline V and J ends were trimmed by 5 bases and 2 bases, with 12 bases remaining between them.

The CDR3 DNA reads TGTGCCAGCAGCTTCGTAGCCTCGGTACAGGGAGAAAAACTGTTTTTT. Its translation: CASSFVASVQGEKLFF. The gene calls are TRBV11-2 and TRBJ1-4; D may be TRBD1 (6 bases). This CDR3 has 16 residues. Trimming cost V 3 bases and J 8 bases, with 19 bases left between them. Germline assignment: CDR1 SGHAT and CDR2 FQNNGV. Full variable domain (remainder filled in from reference TRBV11-2 and TRBJ1-4): EAGVAQSPRYKIIEKRQSVAFWCNPISGHATLYWYQQILGQGPKLLIQFQNNGVVDDSQLPKDRFSAERLKGVDSTLKIQPAKLEDSAVYLCASSFVASVQGEKLFFGSGTQLSVL.